A selection of T cell receptor beta chains follows, all from one sample in a study of response to subunit inactivated influenza vaccine. TCRdb fed the RT-PCR reads into MiXCR, producing one record per CDR3 protein. The repertoire holds 530,000 or so distinct CDR3 sequences, with approximately 10% as singletons. Sequencing used PBMCs from blood, obtained on the day of vaccination. The receptors were gathered from a man aged 45-65 years who received an inactivated influenza vaccine. CDR3s include the opening cysteine and the closing phenylalanine or tryptophan. Each record gives: D gene, J gene, V gene, clone size, CDR3 DNA, CDR3 protein. The D gene is left open where the match is weak. The size entry is marked missing in some rows and otherwise reads once, few, many or a size class.

TRBD1 TRBJ2-1 TRBV28 few TGTGCCAGCAGGTCCCCGGGACAGGGGGCTGATGAGCAGTTCTTC CASRSPGQGADEQFF
- TRBJ2-7 TRBV7-2 many TGTGCCAGCAGCTTAGGAGTAAGGATAGGGCAGTACTTC CASSLGVRIGQYF
- TRBJ2-7 TRBV20-1 - TGCAGTGCTAGTTCGGGGACGAAGGGCGAGCAGTACTTC CSASSGTKGEQYF
TRBD2 TRBJ2-1 TRBV15 few TGTGCCACCAGCAGAGATGTGACGCGCGGGGGGGCCAAGTTCTTC CATSRDVTRGGAKFF
TRBD2 TRBJ2-7 TRBV20-1 - TGCAGTGCGGCACCCCTACTAGCGGGGGGGACCTACGAGCAGTACTTC CSAAPLLAGGTYEQYF
- TRBJ2-7 TRBV29-1 few TGCAGCGTTGAGCGGGGGCCGAGGGAGCAGTACTTC CSVERGPREQYF
TRBD1 TRBJ1-1 TRBV27 - TGTGCCAGCAGTCGTACAGGGGGGGGTTGGACTGAAGCTTTCTTT CASSRTGGGWTEAFF
- TRBJ2-7 TRBV15 many TGTGCCACCAGCAGAGATCGGGCGAGGGTCGTTTCCTACGAGCAGTACTTC CATSRDRARVVSYEQYF
- TRBJ2-1 TRBV15 few TGTGCCACCAGCGGAGACCCCTCTGGCAGATCGGGGCCCGTGGTGCAGTTCTTC CATSGDPSGRSGPVVQFF
TRBD1 TRBJ1-4 TRBV5-1 few TGCGCCAGCAGCTTGGACAGGGGGATTAATGAAAAACTGTTTTTT CASSLDRGINEKLFF
- TRBJ2-3 TRBV4-3 - TGCGCCAGCAGCCAAGATTCCCCCCTCTATAACCGGGATACGCAGTATTTT CASSQDSPLYNRDTQYF
- TRBJ2-3 TRBV5-1 - TGCGCCAGCAGCTCGACAGTCGTTGGAGATACGCAGTATTTT CASSSTVVGDTQYF
- TRBJ2-3 TRBV29-1 few TGCAGCGTTGTGGAGTCCGGGACGTATTTT CSVVESGTYF
- TRBJ2-4 TRBV12-3/TRBV12-4 many TGTGCCAGCAGTTTAGCGGGGACACCCCTAGCCAAAAACATTCAGTACTTC CASSLAGTPLAKNIQYF
TRBD2 TRBJ2-4 TRBV27 - TGTGCCAGCAGTCCCTCTAGCGGGAGCCGGATTCAGTACTTC CASSPSSGSRIQYF
- TRBJ2-1 TRBV21-1 few TGTGCCAGCAGCCCTCGTCAGCGGGGGGAAGACAATGAGCAGTTCTTC CASSPRQRGEDNEQFF
- TRBJ1-5 TRBV12-3/TRBV12-4 - TGTGCCAGCACGCCCAGGGACAATCAGCCCCAGCATTTT CASTPRDNQPQHF
- TRBJ2-2 TRBV28 few TGTGCCAGCTACCAACAGGGAACGTCCACCGGGGAGCTGTTTTTT CASYQQGTSTGELFF
TRBD1 TRBJ2-5 TRBV6-1 few TGTGCCAGCACCGGGACAGTAAATCAAGAGACCCAGTACTTC CASTGTVNQETQYF
- TRBJ2-7 TRBV3-1 few TGTGCCAGCAGCCTCGGGGGAGTCAGGAGGTACGAGCAGTACTTC CASSLGGVRRYEQYF
- TRBJ1-6 TRBV28 few TGTGCCAGCAGCCTTCAAAGGCCAGGACCTAATTCGGGATCACCCCTCCACTTT CASSLQRPGPNSGSPLHF
TRBD2 TRBJ2-1 TRBV5-1 - TGCGCCAGCAGCGGGACCCACGGACTAGCGGGCCTCTACCAGTTCTTC CASSGTHGLAGLYQFF
- TRBJ2-1 TRBV5-1 many TGCGCCAGCAGTGTCGGGACCGCCTACAATGAGCAGTTCTTC CASSVGTAYNEQFF
TRBD1 TRBJ1-1 TRBV12-3/TRBV12-4 many TGTGCCAGCAGTTTAATGGGGACAGCCGTAGGCTTT CASSLMGTAVGF
TRBD1 TRBJ2-3 TRBV15 - TGTGCCACCAGAAGAGTGCGGACAGGGACAGATACGCAGTATTTT CATRRVRTGTDTQYF
TRBD1 TRBJ2-7 TRBV27 few TGTGCCAGCAGCCCCGCAGGGGGCAACGAGCAGTACTTC CASSPAGGNEQYF
TRBD2 TRBJ2-1 TRBV6-1 - TGTGCCAGCAGCGCACAGGAGGCGCGGGGGGGACCGCAGTTCTTC CASSAQEARGGPQFF
- TRBJ2-5 TRBV20-1 few TGCAGTGCCCGAAGCCGCAGGGAGACCCAGTACTTC CSARSRRETQYF
- TRBJ2-3 TRBV5-1 - TGCGCCAGCAGCTTGTTCGCTCCCAGCACAGATACGCAGTATTTT CASSLFAPSTDTQYF
- TRBJ2-1 TRBV15 - TGTGCCACCAGCGGGGGGGGTAGGGGGTTCCACAATGAGCAGTTCTTC CATSGGGRGFHNEQFF
- TRBJ2-2 TRBV10-3 few TGTGCCATCAGTGAGATCCACGTCAACCGGGGTAACACCGGGGAGCTGTTTTTT CAISEIHVNRGNTGELFF
TRBD1 TRBJ2-7 TRBV10-3 few TGTGCCACTGGGAGGACAGGGGTGACTTCCGAGCAGTACTTC CATGRTGVTSEQYF
TRBD2 TRBJ2-3 TRBV20-1 many TGCAGTGCCCTACCCGGGACTAGCGTCACAGATACGCAGTATTTT CSALPGTSVTDTQYF
TRBD1 TRBJ2-2 TRBV19 - TGTGCCAGTAGTACGACAGGGTACGCGAACACCGGGGAGCTGTTTTTT CASSTTGYANTGELFF
- TRBJ2-2 TRBV11-2 few TGTGCCAGCAGCTTAGGATCGGTGGAGCTGTTTTTT CASSLGSVELFF
- TRBJ2-7 TRBV7-9 - TGTGCCAGCAGCCAACAGCTCTACGAGCAGTACTTC CASSQQLYEQYF
- TRBJ2-7 TRBV2 many TGTGCCAGCAGTGTCAGGGGATACGAGCAGTACTTC CASSVRGYEQYF
TRBD2 TRBJ2-1 TRBV18 many TGTGCCAGCTCACCACTTCTTCTAGCGGACAATGAGCAGTTCTTC CASSPLLLADNEQFF
TRBD2 TRBJ2-2 TRBV6-2/TRBV6-3 many TGTGCCAGCAGGTCCCGGACTAGCGGGAGGGCCGGCACCGGGGAGCTGTTTTTT CASRSRTSGRAGTGELFF
- TRBJ1-4 TRBV3-1 - TGTGCCAGCAGCCAACCGGGACCTTTTAATGAAAAACTGTTTTTT CASSQPGPFNEKLFF
- TRBJ2-3 TRBV11-2 many TGTGCCACCAACCTGGGATCCACAGATACGCAGTATTTT CATNLGSTDTQYF
TRBD2 TRBJ2-2 TRBV7-9 many TGTGCCAGCAGCCCTCCTAGCGGTGGGGGCACCGGGGAGCTGTTTTTT CASSPPSGGGTGELFF
TRBD2 TRBJ2-1 TRBV27 - TGTGCCAGCAGTGGCTGGACTAGCGGGGGACGCTCCTACAATGAGCAGTTCTTC CASSGWTSGGRSYNEQFF
- TRBJ2-1 TRBV9 - TGTGCCAGCAGCGATCCCCCTAGCGAGGAGCAGTTCTTC CASSDPPSEEQFF
- TRBJ2-7 TRBV10-3 - TGTGCCATCAGTTACGACAGGACCTACGAGCAGTACTTC CAISYDRTYEQYF
- TRBJ2-3 TRBV7-2 - TGTGCCAGCAGCTCTCCCTCCCTACGGGGTAGCACAGATACGCAGTATTTT CASSSPSLRGSTDTQYF